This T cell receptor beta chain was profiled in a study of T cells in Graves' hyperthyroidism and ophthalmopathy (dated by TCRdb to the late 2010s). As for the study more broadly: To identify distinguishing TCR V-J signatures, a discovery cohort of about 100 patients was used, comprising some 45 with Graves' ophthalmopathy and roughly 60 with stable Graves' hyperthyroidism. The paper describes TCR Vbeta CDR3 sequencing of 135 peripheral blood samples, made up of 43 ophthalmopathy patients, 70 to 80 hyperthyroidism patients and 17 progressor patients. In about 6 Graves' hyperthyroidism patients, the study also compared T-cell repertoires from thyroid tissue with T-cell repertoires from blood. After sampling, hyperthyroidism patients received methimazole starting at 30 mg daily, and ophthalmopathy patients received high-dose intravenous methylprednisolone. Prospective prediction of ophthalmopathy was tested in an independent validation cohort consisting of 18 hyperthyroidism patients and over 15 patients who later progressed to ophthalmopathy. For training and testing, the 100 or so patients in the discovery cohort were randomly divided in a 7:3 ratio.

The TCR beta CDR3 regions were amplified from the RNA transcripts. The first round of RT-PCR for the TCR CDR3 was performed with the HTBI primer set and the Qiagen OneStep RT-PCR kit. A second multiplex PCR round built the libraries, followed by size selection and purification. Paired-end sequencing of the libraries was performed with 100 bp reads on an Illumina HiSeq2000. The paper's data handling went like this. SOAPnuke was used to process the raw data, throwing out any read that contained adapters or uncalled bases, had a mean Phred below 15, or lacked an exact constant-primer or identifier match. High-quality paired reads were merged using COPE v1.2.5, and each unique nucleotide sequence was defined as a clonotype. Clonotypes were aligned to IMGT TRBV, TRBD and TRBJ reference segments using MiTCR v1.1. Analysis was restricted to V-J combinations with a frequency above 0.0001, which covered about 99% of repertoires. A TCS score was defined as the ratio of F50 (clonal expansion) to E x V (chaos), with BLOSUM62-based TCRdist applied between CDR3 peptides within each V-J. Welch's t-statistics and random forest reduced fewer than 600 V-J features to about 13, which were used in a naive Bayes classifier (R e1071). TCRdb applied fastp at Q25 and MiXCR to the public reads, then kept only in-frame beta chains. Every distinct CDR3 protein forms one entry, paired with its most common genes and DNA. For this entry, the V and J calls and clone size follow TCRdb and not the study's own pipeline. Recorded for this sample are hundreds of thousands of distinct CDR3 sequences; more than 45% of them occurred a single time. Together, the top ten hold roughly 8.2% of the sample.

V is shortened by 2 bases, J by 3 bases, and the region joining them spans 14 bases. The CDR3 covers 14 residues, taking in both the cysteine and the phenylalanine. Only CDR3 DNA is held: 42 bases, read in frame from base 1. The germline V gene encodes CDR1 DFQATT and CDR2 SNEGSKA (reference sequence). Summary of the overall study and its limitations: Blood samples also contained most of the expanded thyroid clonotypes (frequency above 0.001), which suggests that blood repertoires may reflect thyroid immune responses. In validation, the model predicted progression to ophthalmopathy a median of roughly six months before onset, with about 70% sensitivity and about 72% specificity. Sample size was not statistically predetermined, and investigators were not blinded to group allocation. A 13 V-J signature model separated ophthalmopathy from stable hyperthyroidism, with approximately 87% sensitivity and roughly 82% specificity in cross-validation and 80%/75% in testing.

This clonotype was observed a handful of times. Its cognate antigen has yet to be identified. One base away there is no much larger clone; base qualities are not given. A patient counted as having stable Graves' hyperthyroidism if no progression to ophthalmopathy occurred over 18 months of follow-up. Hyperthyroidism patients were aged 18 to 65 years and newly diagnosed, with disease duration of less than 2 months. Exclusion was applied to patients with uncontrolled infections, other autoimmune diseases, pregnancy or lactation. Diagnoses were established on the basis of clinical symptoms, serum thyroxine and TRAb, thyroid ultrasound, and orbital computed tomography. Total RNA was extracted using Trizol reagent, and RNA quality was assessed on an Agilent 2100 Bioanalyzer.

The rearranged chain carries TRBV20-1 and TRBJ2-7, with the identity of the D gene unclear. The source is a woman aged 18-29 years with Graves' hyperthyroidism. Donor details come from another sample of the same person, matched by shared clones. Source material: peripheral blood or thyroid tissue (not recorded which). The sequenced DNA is TGCAGTGCTAGAAACTCCGAAGGCGTCTACGAGCAGTACTTC. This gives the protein CSARNSEGVYEQYF.